Below are 28 T cell receptor beta chains sequenced from a single sample in a study of beta chain features in type 1 diabetes. Study conclusions and caveats: Among all four CD4+ subsets, Type 1 diabetes patients had TCRB CDR3s that were moderately but significantly shorter.

Expressed TCRB transcripts were sequenced, since all the RNA that had been isolated was reverse transcribed. Profiling relied on immunoSEQ multiplex PCR, and the TCRdb table lists in-frame clones only, not all of them. The sample carries about 650,000 clones, around 12% recorded once. No cognate antigen is known for these TCRs. The sample taken for sequencing was naive CD4+ T cells from blood. Source of these receptors: a man in his thirties or forties with type 1 diabetes.

This sequence joins TRBV11-2 and TRBJ2-1, with a possible D match to TRBD1 (6 bases). The germline gives CDR1 SGHAT, CDR2 FQNNGV. Trimming cost V 5 bases and J 6 bases, with 20 bases left between them. CDR3 length equals 16 residues. This CDR3 reads CASSLPGQLLSNEQFF. CDR3 nucleotide sequence: TGTGCCAGCAGCCTGCCCGGACAGCTTTTATCCAATGAGCAGTTCTTC. Full variable domain (missing parts from reference TRBV11-2 and TRBJ2-1): EAGVAQSPRYKIIEKRQSVAFWCNPISGHATLYWYQQILGQGPKLLIQFQNNGVVDDSQLPKDRFSAERLKGVDSTLKIQPAKLEDSAVYLCASSLPGQLLSNEQFFGPGTRLTVL.

This clone has more than one count but fewer than ten. This rearrangement joins TRBV30 to TRBJ1-2; a possible D gene is TRBD1 (5 bases). The CDR3 covers 15 residues. Germline CDR1 GTSNPN, CDR2 SVGIG (reference sequence). V shed 4 bases and J shed 0 bases, with 15 bases lying between them. As DNA, the CDR3 is TGTGCCTGGACCTATTACCCGGGGGCTAACTATGGCTACACCTTC. It specifies CAWTYYPGANYGYTF.

Ten or more counts support this clone. The gene calls are TRBV11-2 and TRBJ2-1; no firm D call. Germline values: CDR1 SGHAT, CDR2 FQNNGV. Trimming took 5 bases from V and 9 from J, leaving 8 bases between them. CDR3 size: 11 residues. The CDR3 sequence is CASSNIPEQFF. The DNA for the CDR3 is TGTGCCAGCAGCAATATCCCTGAGCAGTTCTTC.

V usage is TRBV9 and J usage is TRBJ2-2; TRBD1 aligns across 7 bases. The V gene end was trimmed by 2 bases and the J gene end by 5 bases; junction bases not matched to a gene: 6. This CDR3 is 15 amino acids long. Germline V gene data show CDR1 as SGDLS and CDR2 as YYNGEE. DNA for the CDR3: TGTGCCAGCAGCGTTACAGGGGTCCCAACCGGGGAGCTGTTTTTT. This encodes CASSVTGVPTGELFF.

This clone was detected a few times. This chain uses TRBV5-1 with TRBJ2-5; no definite D call. Germline V gene lookup returns CDR1 SGHRS and CDR2 YFSETQ. V shed 4 bases and J shed 1 base, with 11 bases lying between them. CDR3 size: 14 residues. The CDR3 here is CASSPRSAQETQYF. The CDR3 bases are TGCGCCAGCAGCCCCAGGTCGGCCCAAGAGACCCAGTACTTC. Drawing the rest from reference TRBV5-1 and TRBJ2-5, the complete variable domain is KAGVTQTPRYLIKTRGQQVTLSCSPISGHRSVSWYQQTPGQGLQFLFEYFSETQRNKGNFPGRFSGRQFSNSRSEMNVSTLELGDSALYLCASSPRSAQETQYFGPGTRLLVL.

There are a few counts of this clone. This chain links TRBV7-2 with TRBJ1-3; 7 bases map to TRBD1. Germline V lookup: CDR1 SGHTA, CDR2 FQGNSA. This CDR3 is 15 amino acids long. The J segment lost 2 bases and the V segment lost 4 bases, leaving 5 bases of the junction unmatched. CDR3: CASSSTGYAGNTIYF. CDR3 sequence (DNA): TGTGCCAGCAGCTCGACAGGGTACGCTGGAAACACCATATATTTT.

This clone came up a few times. The chain uses TRBV11-2 and TRBJ2-2; D tentatively fits TRBD1 or TRBD2 (7 bases each). Germline V CDR1 and CDR2: SGHAT, FQNNGV. The CDR3 runs 15 residues. V lost 5 bases and J lost 5, with 15 bases in between. Here the CDR3 reads CASSLAQGGTGELFF. The DNA for the CDR3 is TGTGCCAGCAGCCTGGCGCAGGGGGGGACCGGGGAGCTGTTTTTT.

This clone was recorded a few times. The rearrangement uses TRBV4-3 and TRBJ1-6; weak D call: TRBD1 (6 bases). The germline gives CDR1 LGHNA, CDR2 YSLEER. This CDR3 region has 17 residues. V lost 0 bases, J lost 1 base, and 10 bases lay in between. The CDR3 loop reads CASSQDRGWSYNSPLHF. In DNA, the CDR3 is TGCGCCAGCAGCCAAGACAGGGGATGGTCCTATAATTCACCCCTCCACTTT.

The chain recombines TRBV25-1 with TRBJ1-6; D remains ambiguous. The germline gives CDR1 MGHDK, CDR2 SYGVNS. V gave up 3 bases and J gave up 7 bases, with 19 bases separating them. This CDR3 region has 17 residues. CDR3 DNA: TGTGCCAGCAGTGACTACAAGCATGGACTTAGCAATTCACCCCTCCACTTT. Amino acid sequence: CASSDYKHGLSNSPLHF.

V and J are TRBV29-1 and TRBJ2-1; D may match TRBD1 or TRBD2 (6 bases each). V dropped 6 bases and J dropped 15 bases, with 18 bases sitting between them. The CDR3 spans 11 residues. The germline CDR1 and CDR2 sequences are SQVTM and ANQGSEA. For the CDR3, the DNA is TGCAGCGTGGGGGGCAGGGGAGTTTGGTTCTTC. It is translated as CSVGGRGVWFF.

This chain connects TRBV28 to TRBJ1-2; 7 bases match TRBD1. Losses at the gene ends were 3 bases for V and 2 bases for J; bases not matched to a gene: 9. The CDR3 sequence is 16 residues long. CDR1 is MDHEN, CDR2 SYDVKM, per germline. The CDR3 loop is CASSFLDRHENYGYTF. Here the CDR3 DNA reads TGTGCCAGCAGTTTTTTGGACAGGCACGAAAACTATGGCTACACCTTC.

The chain recombines TRBV7-2 with TRBJ2-7; D ambiguous. Trimming took 2 bases from V and 4 from J, leaving 9 bases between them. The CDR3 has 13 residues. Germline V gives CDR1 SGHTA, CDR2 FQGNSA. The CDR3: CASSLKVWYEQYF. CDR3 in DNA: TGTGCCAGCAGCTTAAAAGTATGGTACGAGCAGTACTTC.

The chain recombines TRBV7-9 with TRBJ1-2, with D uncertain. Trimming cost V 5 bases and J 3 bases, with 13 bases left between them. The germline V gene encodes CDR1 SEHNR and CDR2 FQNEAQ (reference sequence). The CDR3 is made up of 14 amino acids. Here the CDR3 reads CASSHNLGYYGYTF. The CDR3 DNA reads TGTGCCAGCAGCCATAACCTCGGATACTATGGCTACACCTTC.

V is TRBV28 and J is TRBJ2-1, with a tentative D call TRBD2 (7 bases). This CDR3 is 17 amino acids long. Trimming removed 7 bases at V and 0 bases at J, with 19 bases between. Germline V gene data show CDR1 as MDHEN and CDR2 as SYDVKM. The CDR3 DNA follows: TGTGCCAGCATCACCCGGGGCGGGGGCTACTCCTACAATGAGCAGTTCTTC. It translates to CASITRGGGYSYNEQFF.

This clone occurred a few times. DNA of the CDR3: TGTGCCAGCTCCCCGCCGTCACAGGGAAGCACAGATACGCAGTATTTT. Its translation: CASSPPSQGSTDTQYF. The V call is TRBV18, the J call TRBJ2-3, with a tentative D call TRBD1 (6 bases). The V gene lost 6 bases and the J gene lost 0 bases, with 16 bases spanning the gap. CDR1 is KGHSH, CDR2 LQKENI, per germline. This CDR3 is built from 16 residues.

This clone came up a few times. In DNA form, the CDR3 reads TGTGCCAGCAGTGCCGGGACAGGGTTCCTCGAGCAGTACTTC. Its protein product is CASSAGTGFLEQYF. The chain combines TRBV6-1 with TRBJ2-7; 9 bases align to TRBD1. V dropped 4 bases and J dropped 6; count of bases not matched to a gene: 7. The CDR3 has 14 amino acids. Germline V gene lookup returns CDR1 MNHNS and CDR2 SASEGT.

In the case of this clone: Different DNA sequences within this sample yield the same CDR3. This chain uses TRBV6-5 with TRBJ2-7; 8 positions agree with TRBD1. The CDR3 length is 13 residues. J gave up 2 bases and V 6 bases, and 3 bases lay outside the gene matches. The V gene's germline CDR1 is MNHEY and CDR2 SVGAGI. The DNA for the CDR3 is TGTGCCAGCAGCCGGACAGGGACCTACGAGCAGTACTTC. Encoded protein: CASSRTGTYEQYF.

The CDR3 region has the DNA TGCAGCGTTGAAACCCGGGGAACGAACACCGGGGAGCTGTTTTTT. Its protein is CSVETRGTNTGELFF. V gene TRBV29-1 combines with J gene TRBJ2-2, with D perhaps TRBD2 (5 bases). Trimming cost V 2 bases and J 0 bases, with 10 bases left between them. CDR1 is SQVTM, CDR2 ANQGSEA, per germline. CDR3 size: 15 residues.

The chain is built from TRBV6-1 and TRBJ2-7; TRBD2 is a possible D gene (5 bases). The ends were cut back, 7 bases at V and 9 bases at J, with 19 bases in the middle. The CDR3 totals 13 residues. Looked up from germline, CDR1 is MNHNS and CDR2 is SASEGT. CDR3 protein: CASTETGISRQYF. Here the CDR3 DNA reads TGTGCCAGCACAGAAACCGGGATCTCAAGGCAGTACTTC.

This clone occurred a few times. V and J are TRBV7-9 and TRBJ2-7, with D hard to call. V was clipped by 5 bases and J by 6 bases, with 11 bases between them. Germline CDR1 reads SEHNR; CDR2 reads FQNEAQ (reference sequence). CDR3 length: 12 amino acids. Here the CDR3 DNA reads TGTGCCAGCAGCCTGATTGGGTCCGAGCAGTACTTC. The encoded protein is CASSLIGSEQYF.

There are a few counts of this clone. This CDR3 is also generated by other DNA sequences in the sample. The V call is TRBV7-3, the J call TRBJ1-1; D may be TRBD1 (6 bases). Germline V gene lookup returns CDR1 SGHTA and CDR2 FQGTGA. The CDR3 is made up of 13 amino acids. The V end was cut by 4 bases, the J end by 2 bases, with 8 bases between. The CDR3, as DNA: TGTGCCAGCAGCTCGGACAGAAACACTGAAGCTTTCTTT. It yields the protein CASSSDRNTEAFF.

With respect to this clone: The same CDR3 is also encoded by other DNA sequences in this sample. This rearrangement joins TRBV5-1 to TRBJ2-6; D not certain. The CDR3 spans 14 residues. V was clipped by 3 bases and J by 0 bases, with 4 bases between them. In germline, CDR1 is SGHRS, CDR2 YFSETQ. CDR3 in DNA: TGCGCCAGCAGCTCCGGCTCTGGGGCCAACGTCCTGACTTTC. It is translated as CASSSGSGANVLTF. Complete variable domain (other parts from reference TRBV5-1 and TRBJ2-6): KAGVTQTPRYLIKTRGQQVTLSCSPISGHRSVSWYQQTPGQGLQFLFEYFSETQRNKGNFPGRFSGRQFSNSRSEMNVSTLELGDSALYLCASSSGSGANVLTFGAGSRLTVL.

This clone was counted between two and nine times. This chain joins TRBV7-9 and TRBJ1-4; TRBD1 agrees at 11 bases. Germline values: CDR1 SEHNR, CDR2 FQNEAQ (reference sequence). The CDR3 contains 16 residues. J lost 8 bases, V lost 1 base, and 6 bases had no gene match. CDR3 sequence: CASSLGTGGFAEKLFF. The CDR3 nucleotides read TGTGCCAGCAGCTTAGGGACAGGGGGCTTTGCGGAAAAACTGTTTTTT.

This sequence joins TRBV9 and TRBJ2-5; possible D gene TRBD2, 5 bases. There are 14 residues in the CDR3. Germline CDR1 is SGDLS and CDR2 is YYNGEE. V gave up 0 bases and J gave up 0 bases, with 6 bases separating them. This CDR3 reads CASSVGEYQETQYF. CDR3 in DNA: TGTGCCAGCAGCGTAGGGGAGTACCAAGAGACCCAGTACTTC.

This clone has just a few counts. The rearrangement joins TRBV9 to TRBJ2-1, with a possible D match to TRBD2 (6 bases). Trimming stripped 6 bases from V and 0 bases from J, with 13 bases between. In germline, CDR1 is SGDLS, CDR2 YYNGEE. The CDR3 length is 15 residues. The CDR3 DNA follows: TGTGCCAGCACCCCGGGGGACCACTCCTACAATGAGCAGTTCTTC. Its protein is CASTPGDHSYNEQFF.

This clone was found a few times. The V and J genes are TRBV7-8 and TRBJ2-1; 7 nucleotides line up with TRBD1. Germline CDR1 reads SGHVS; CDR2 reads FQNEAQ. This CDR3 region has 12 residues. J gave up 7 bases and V 5 bases, and 2 bases lay outside the gene matches. The DNA for the CDR3 is TGTGCCAGCAGCCTACAGGGGAATGAGCAGTTCTTC. Encoded protein: CASSLQGNEQFF.

The V and J genes are TRBV19 and TRBJ1-1; 7 nucleotides line up with TRBD1. J gave up 1 base and V 5 bases, and 4 bases lay outside the gene matches. The germline CDR1 and CDR2 sequences are LNHDA and SQIVND (reference sequence). The CDR3 sequence is 14 residues long. CDR3 sequence reads: CASSLGTANTEAFF. CDR3 nucleotide sequence: TGTGCCAGTAGTTTGGGGACAGCGAACACTGAAGCTTTCTTT.

This clone was detected a few times. The chain recombines TRBV6-5 with TRBJ1-2, with D hard to call. CDR3 length equals 12 residues. Trimming took off 6 bases at V and 4 bases at J, with 9 bases between the two ends. CDR1 MNHEY and CDR2 SVGAGI come from the germline V gene. CDR3 sequence (DNA): TGTGCCAGCAGCTCACCCTTCTATGGCTACACCTTC. Its translation: CASSSPFYGYTF.